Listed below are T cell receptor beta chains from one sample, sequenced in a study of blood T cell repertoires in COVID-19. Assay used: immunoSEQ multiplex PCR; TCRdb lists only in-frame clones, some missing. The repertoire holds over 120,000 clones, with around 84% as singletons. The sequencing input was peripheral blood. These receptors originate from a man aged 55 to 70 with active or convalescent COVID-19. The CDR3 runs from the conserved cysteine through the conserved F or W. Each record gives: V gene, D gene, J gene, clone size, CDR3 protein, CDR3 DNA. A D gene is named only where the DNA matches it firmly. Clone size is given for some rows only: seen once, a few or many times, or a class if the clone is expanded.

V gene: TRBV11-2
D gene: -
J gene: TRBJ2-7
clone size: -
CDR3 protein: CASSLVRAYEQYF
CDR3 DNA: TGTGCCAGCAGCTTGGTCAGGGCCTACGAGCAGTACTTC

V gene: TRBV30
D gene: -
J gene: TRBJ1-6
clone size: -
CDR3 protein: CAWSVQGFSPLHF
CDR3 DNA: TGTGCCTGGAGTGTACAGGGATTCTCACCCCTCCACTTT

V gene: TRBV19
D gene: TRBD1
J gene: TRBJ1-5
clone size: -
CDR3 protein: CATDSTGGGNQPQHF
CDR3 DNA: TGTGCCACTGATTCGACAGGGGGTGGCAATCAGCCCCAGCATTTT

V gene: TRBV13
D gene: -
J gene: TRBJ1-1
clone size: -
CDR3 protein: CASWAIRLRTEAFF
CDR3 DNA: TGTGCCAGTTGGGCTATACGGCTCCGCACTGAAGCTTTCTTT

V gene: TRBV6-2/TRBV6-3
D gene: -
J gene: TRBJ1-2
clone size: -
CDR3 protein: CASRSTGGGYTF
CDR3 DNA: TGTGCCAGCCGTTCGACGGGAGGAGGCTACACCTTC

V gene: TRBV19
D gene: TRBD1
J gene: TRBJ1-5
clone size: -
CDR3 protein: CASSASTGGVGQPQHF
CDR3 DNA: TGTGCCAGTAGTGCCTCCACAGGGGGCGTTGGTCAGCCCCAGCATTTT

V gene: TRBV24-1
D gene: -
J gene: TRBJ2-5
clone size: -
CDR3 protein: CATTAENSETQYF
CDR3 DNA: TGTGCCACCACTGCGGAAAATAGCGAGACCCAGTACTTC

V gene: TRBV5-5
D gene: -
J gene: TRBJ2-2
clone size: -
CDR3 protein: CASSLTGSSGELFF
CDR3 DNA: TGTGCCAGCAGCTTGACAGGGAGTAGCGGGGAGCTGTTTTTT

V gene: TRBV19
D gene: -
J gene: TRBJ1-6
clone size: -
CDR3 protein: CASTPGRGADSPLHF
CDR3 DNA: TGTGCCAGTACCCCCGGGAGGGGGGCGGATTCACCCCTCCACTTT

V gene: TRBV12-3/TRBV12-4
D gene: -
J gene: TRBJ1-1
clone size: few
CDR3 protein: CASSTEAEAFF
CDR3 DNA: TGTGCCAGCAGTACCGAGGCTGAAGCTTTCTTT

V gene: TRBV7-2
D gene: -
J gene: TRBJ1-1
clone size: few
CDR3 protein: CASSLGYGNTEAFF
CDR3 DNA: TGTGCCAGCAGCTTAGGGTACGGGAACACTGAAGCTTTCTTT

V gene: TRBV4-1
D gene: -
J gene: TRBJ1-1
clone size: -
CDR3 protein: CASSRGGATEAFF
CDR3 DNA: TGCGCCAGCAGTCGTGGGGGGGCCACTGAAGCTTTCTTT

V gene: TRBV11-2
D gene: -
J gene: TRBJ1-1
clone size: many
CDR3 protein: CASSFSSEAFF
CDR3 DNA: TGTGCCAGCAGCTTCTCTTCTGAAGCTTTCTTT

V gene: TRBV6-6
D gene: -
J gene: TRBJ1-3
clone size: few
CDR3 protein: CASSYTLGGIGNTIYF
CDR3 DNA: TGTGCCAGCAGTTACACGCTTGGGGGCATCGGGAACACCATATATTTT

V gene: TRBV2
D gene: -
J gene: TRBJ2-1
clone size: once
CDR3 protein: CASNGAARYNEQFF
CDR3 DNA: TGTGCCAGCAATGGGGCTGCGCGATACAATGAGCAGTTCTTC

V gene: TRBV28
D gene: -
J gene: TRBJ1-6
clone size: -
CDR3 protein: CASSPSPGPLHF
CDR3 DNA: TGTGCCAGCAGTCCTTCCCCGGGACCCCTCCACTTT

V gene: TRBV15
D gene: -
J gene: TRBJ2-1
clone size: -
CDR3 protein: CATSRDREFNNEQFF
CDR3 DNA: TGTGCCACCAGCAGGGACAGAGAGTTTAACAATGAGCAGTTCTTC

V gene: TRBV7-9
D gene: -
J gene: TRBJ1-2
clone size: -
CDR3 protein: CASSPGGGPYGYTF
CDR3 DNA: TGTGCCAGCAGCCCTGGGGGGGGCCCCTATGGCTACACCTTC

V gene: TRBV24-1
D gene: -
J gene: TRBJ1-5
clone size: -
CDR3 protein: CATSDAGQSNQPQHF
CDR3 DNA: TGTGCCACCAGTGATGCCGGACAGAGCAATCAGCCCCAGCATTTT

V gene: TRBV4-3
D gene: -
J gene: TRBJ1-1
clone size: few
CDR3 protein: CASRGARGANTEAFF
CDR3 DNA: TGCGCCAGCAGAGGAGCACGGGGGGCGAACACTGAAGCTTTCTTT

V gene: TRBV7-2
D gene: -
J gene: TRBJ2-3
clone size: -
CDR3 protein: CASSVSGITDTQYF
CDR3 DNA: TGTGCCAGCAGCGTCAGCGGCATCACAGATACGCAGTATTTT

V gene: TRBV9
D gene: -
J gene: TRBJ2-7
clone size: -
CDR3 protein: CASSVDGGRDYEQYF
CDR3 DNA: TGTGCCAGCAGCGTAGATGGGGGCAGGGACTACGAGCAGTACTTC

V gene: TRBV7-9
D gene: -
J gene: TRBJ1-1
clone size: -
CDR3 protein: CASSLDLTGLVGAFF
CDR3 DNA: TGTGCCAGCAGCTTAGATTTAACAGGGCTAGTGGGGGCTTTCTTT

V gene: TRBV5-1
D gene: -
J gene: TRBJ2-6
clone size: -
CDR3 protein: CASSSPTGTGANVLTF
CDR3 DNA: TGCGCCAGCAGCTCCCCAACAGGGACCGGGGCCAACGTCCTGACTTTC

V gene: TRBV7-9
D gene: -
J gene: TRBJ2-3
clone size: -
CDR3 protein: CASSFRGLGHTLTDTQYF
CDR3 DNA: TGTGCCAGCAGCTTCCGGGGCTTGGGACACACTCTCACAGATACGCAGTATTTT

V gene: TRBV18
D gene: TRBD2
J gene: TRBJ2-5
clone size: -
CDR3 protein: CASSPLGTTQETQYF
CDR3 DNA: TGTGCCAGCTCACCCCTAGGGACTACCCAAGAGACCCAGTACTTC

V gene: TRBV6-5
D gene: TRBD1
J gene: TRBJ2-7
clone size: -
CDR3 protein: CASNDPGQGAEQYF
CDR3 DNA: TGTGCCAGCAACGACCCGGGACAGGGTGCCGAGCAGTACTTC

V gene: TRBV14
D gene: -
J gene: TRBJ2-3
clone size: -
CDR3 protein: CASSQGTEYSTDTQYF
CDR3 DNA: TGTGCCAGCAGCCAAGGGACAGAGTATAGCACAGATACGCAGTATTTT

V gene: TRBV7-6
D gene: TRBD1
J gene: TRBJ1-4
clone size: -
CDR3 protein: CASSSLTTGDNEKLFF
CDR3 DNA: TGTGCCAGCAGCTCCCTAACGACAGGGGATAATGAAAAACTGTTTTTT

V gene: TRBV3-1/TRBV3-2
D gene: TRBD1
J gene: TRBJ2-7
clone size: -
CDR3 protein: CASSQVQGAPGEQYF
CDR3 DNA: TGTGCCAGCAGCCAAGTTCAGGGGGCGCCGGGGGAGCAGTACTTC

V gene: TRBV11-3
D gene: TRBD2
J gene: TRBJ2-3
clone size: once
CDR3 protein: CASSQGTSGRTDTQYF
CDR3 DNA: TGTGCCAGCAGCCAAGGGACTAGCGGACGCACAGATACGCAGTATTTT

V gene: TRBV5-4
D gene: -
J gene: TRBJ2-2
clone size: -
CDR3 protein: CASSLPDYTGELFF
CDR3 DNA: TGTGCCAGCAGCCTCCCCGACTACACCGGGGAGCTGTTTTTT

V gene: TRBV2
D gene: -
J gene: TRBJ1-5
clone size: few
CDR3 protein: CASNTGNNQPQHF
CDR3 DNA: TGTGCCAGCAATACAGGGAACAATCAGCCCCAGCATTTT

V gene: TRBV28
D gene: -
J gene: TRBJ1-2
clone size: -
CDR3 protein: CASSTTDFGYTF
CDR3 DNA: TGTGCCAGCAGTACCACCGACTTTGGCTACACCTTC

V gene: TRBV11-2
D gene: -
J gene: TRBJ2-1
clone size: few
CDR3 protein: CASSFVNSYNEQFF
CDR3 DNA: TGTGCCAGCAGCTTCGTAAACTCCTACAATGAGCAGTTCTTC

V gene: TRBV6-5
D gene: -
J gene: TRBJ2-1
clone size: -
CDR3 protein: CASSYVEINRDNEQFF
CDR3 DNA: TGTGCCAGCAGTTACGTTGAAATTAACAGGGATAATGAGCAGTTCTTC

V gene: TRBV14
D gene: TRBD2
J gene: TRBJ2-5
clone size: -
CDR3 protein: CASSQDWGTSGEETQYF
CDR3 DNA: TGTGCCAGCAGCCAAGATTGGGGGACTAGCGGTGAAGAGACCCAGTACTTC

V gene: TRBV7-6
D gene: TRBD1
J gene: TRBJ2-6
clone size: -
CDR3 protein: CASSLVRQGNSGANVLTF
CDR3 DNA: TGTGCCAGCAGCTTAGTCAGACAGGGGAACTCTGGGGCCAACGTCCTGACTTTC

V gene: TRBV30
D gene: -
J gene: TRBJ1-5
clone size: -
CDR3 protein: CAWTTVGHGQPQHF
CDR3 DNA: TGTGCCTGGACGACAGTCGGTCACGGTCAGCCCCAGCATTTT

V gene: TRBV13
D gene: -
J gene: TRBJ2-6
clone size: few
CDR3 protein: CASSPTVSGANVLTF
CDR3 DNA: TGTGCCAGCAGCCCTACGGTCTCTGGGGCCAACGTCCTGACTTTC

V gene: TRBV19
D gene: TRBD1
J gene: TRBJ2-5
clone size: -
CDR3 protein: CASSPSGTGLETQYF
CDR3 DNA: TGTGCCAGTAGCCCTTCCGGGACAGGGCTGGAGACCCAGTACTTC

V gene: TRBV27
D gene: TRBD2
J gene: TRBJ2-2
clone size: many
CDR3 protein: CASSYTSAGELFF
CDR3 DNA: TGTGCCAGCAGTTACACTAGCGCCGGGGAGCTGTTTTTT